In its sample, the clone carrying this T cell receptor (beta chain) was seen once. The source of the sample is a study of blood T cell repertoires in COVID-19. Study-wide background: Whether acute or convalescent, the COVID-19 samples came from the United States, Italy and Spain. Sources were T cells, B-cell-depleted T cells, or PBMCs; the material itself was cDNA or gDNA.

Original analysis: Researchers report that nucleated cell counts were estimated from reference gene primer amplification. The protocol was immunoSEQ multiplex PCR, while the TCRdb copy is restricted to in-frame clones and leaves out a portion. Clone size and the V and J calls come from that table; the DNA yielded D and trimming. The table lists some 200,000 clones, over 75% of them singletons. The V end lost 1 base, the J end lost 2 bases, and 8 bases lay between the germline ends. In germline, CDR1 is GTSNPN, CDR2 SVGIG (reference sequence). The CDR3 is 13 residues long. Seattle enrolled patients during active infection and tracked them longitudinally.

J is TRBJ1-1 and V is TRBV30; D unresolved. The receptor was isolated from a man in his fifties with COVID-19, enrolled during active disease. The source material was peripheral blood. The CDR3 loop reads CAWSGRTNTEAFF. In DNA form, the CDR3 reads TGTGCCTGGAGTGGACGGACTAACACTGAAGCTTTCTTT.